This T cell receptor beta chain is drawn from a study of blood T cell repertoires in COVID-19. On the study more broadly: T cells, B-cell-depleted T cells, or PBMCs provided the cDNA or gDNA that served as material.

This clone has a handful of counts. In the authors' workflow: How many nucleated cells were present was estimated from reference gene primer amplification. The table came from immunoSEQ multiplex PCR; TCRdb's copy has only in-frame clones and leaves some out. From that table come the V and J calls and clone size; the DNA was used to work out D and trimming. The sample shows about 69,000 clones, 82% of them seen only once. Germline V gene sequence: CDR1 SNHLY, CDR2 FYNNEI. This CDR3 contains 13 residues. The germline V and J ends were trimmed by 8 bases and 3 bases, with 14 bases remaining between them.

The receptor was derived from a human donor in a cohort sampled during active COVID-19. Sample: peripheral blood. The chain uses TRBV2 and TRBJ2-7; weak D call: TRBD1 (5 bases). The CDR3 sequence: CASSAREGYEQYF. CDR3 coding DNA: TGTGCCAGCTCTGCCAGGGAAGGCTACGAGCAGTACTTC. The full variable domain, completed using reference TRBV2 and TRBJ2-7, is EPEVTQTPSHQVTQMGQEVILRCVPISNHLYFYWYRQILGQKVEFLVSFYNNEISEKSEIFDDQFSVERPDGSNFTLKIRSTKLEDSAMYFCASSAREGYEQYFGPGTRLTVT.